One sample yielded the 31 T cell receptor beta chains listed below, sequenced in a study of blood T cell dynamics during melanoma immunotherapy. Noted time point: week 3, after first cycle of checkpoint inhibitor. Assay used: immunoSEQ multiplex PCR; TCRdb lists only in-frame clones, some missing. The table lists about 6,700 clones, about 85% of them singletons. The sample in question was blood, obtained from a patient treated with checkpoint blockade. The receptor set was obtained from a human donor with melanoma. Some clones in this sample may be carry-over from other donors' samples.

This clone has only a few counts. CDR3 loop: CASSPQGTVNQPQHF. CDR3 sequence (DNA): TGTGCCAGCAGCCCTCAAGGGACAGTCAATCAGCCCCAGCATTTT. The chain joins TRBV4-2 to TRBJ1-5, with TRBD1 identical over 7 bases. Trimming took 4 bases from V and 3 from J; bases not matched to a gene: 6. Germline CDR1 reads LGHNA; CDR2 reads YNFKEQ. CDR3 length: 15 residues.

The chain joins TRBV11-2 to TRBJ1-1; D is unresolved. Trimming took off 2 bases at V and 4 bases at J, with 8 bases between the two ends. CDR3 length: 13 amino acids. Germline lookup yields CDR1 SGHAT and CDR2 FQNNGV. This CDR3 is CASSLNEPTEAFF. As DNA, the CDR3 is TGTGCCAGCAGCTTAAATGAGCCCACTGAAGCTTTCTTT.

The rearrangement uses TRBV7-2 and TRBJ2-7, with 8 bases matching TRBD2. The CDR3 is 15 residues long. J gave up 0 bases and V 5 bases, and 6 bases lay outside the gene matches. Germline lookup yields CDR1 SGHTA and CDR2 FQGNSA. CDR3 coding DNA: TGTGCCAGCAGCCAAACGGGGGGGAGCTCCTACGAGCAGTACTTC. Its translation is CASSQTGGSSYEQYF.

This chain joins TRBV11-3 and TRBJ2-2; D not certain. CDR1 is SGHNT, CDR2 YENEEA, per germline. The length of the CDR3 is 14 residues. Trimming shortened V by 1 base and J by 0 bases, and 3 bases separated the two germline ends. CDR3 protein: CASSLAANTGELFF. In nucleotides, the CDR3 is TGTGCCAGCAGCTTAGCTGCGAACACCGGGGAGCTGTTTTTT.

The chain has TRBV19 and TRBJ2-2, with no clear D. The CDR3 runs 13 residues. CDR1 and CDR2 (germline): LNHDA, SQIVND (reference sequence). The germline V and J ends were trimmed by 4 bases and 1 base, with 4 bases remaining between them. CDR3 residues: CASSKQNTGELFF. CDR3 nucleotides: TGTGCCAGTAGTAAACAGAACACCGGGGAGCTGTTTTTT. Supplemented by reference TRBV19 and TRBJ2-2, the full variable domain reads DGGITQSPKYLFRKEGQNVTLSCEQNLNHDAMYWYRQDPGQGLRLIYYSQIVNDFQKGDIAEGYSVSREKKESFPLTVTSAQKNPTAFYLCASSKQNTGELFFGEGSRLTVL.

The rearrangement uses TRBV7-2 and TRBJ2-2; D remains ambiguous. This CDR3 is built from 14 residues. Trimming pared 2 bases from V and 9 bases from J, leaving 13 bases between. Germline V lookup: CDR1 SGHTA, CDR2 FQGNSA. CDR3 DNA: TGTGCCAGCAGCTTATCTCAGAGTCGAAGGGAGCTGTTTTTT. Encoded protein: CASSLSQSRRELFF. The full variable domain, rest sourced from reference TRBV7-2 and TRBJ2-2, is GAGVSQSPSNKVTEKGKDVELRCDPISGHTALYWYRQSLGQGLEFLIYFQGNSAPDKSGLPSDRFSAERTGGSVSTLTIQRTQQEDSAVYLCASSLSQSRRELFFGEGSRLTVL.

The V call is TRBV10-3, the J call TRBJ1-1, with TRBD1 matching 7 bases. The germline gives CDR1 ENHRY, CDR2 SYGVKD. The V and J ends lost 7 bases and 1 base, in that order; junction bases with no gene match: 3. This CDR3 comprises 13 residues. The CDR3 nucleotides read TGTGCCATCAATAGGGACAGGAACACTGAAGCTTTCTTT. This sequence encodes CAINRDRNTEAFF.

The genes are TRBV6-5 and TRBJ1-2; the D gene is possibly TRBD1 (5 bases). CDR1 is MNHEY, CDR2 SVGAGI, per germline. Deletions cut 6 bases from V and 4 bases from J, with 12 bases between. The CDR3 has 13 amino acids. CDR3 loop: CASRLSGSYGYTF. As DNA, the CDR3 is TGTGCCAGCAGGCTTTCAGGGAGCTATGGCTACACCTTC.

This chain links TRBV11-2 with TRBJ2-2; D remains unclear. This CDR3 has 15 residues. V was shortened by 4 bases and J by 0 bases, with 9 bases between the two germline ends. Germline assignment: CDR1 SGHAT and CDR2 FQNNGV. The chain's CDR3 is CASSSIDPNTGELFF. In nucleotides, the CDR3 is TGTGCCAGCAGCTCGATAGATCCGAACACCGGGGAGCTGTTTTTT.

V usage is TRBV28 and J usage is TRBJ2-7, with 8 bases lining up with TRBD1. V dropped 5 bases and J dropped 1; count of bases not matched to a gene: 4. This CDR3 region has 14 residues. Germline CDR1 is MDHEN and CDR2 is SYDVKM. The CDR3 coding sequence is TGTGCCAGCAGTCCGGGGACAGGTTCCTACGAGCAGTACTTC. It codes for CASSPGTGSYEQYF.

The V call is TRBV30, the J call TRBJ1-3; D remains ambiguous. Trimming removed 4 bases at V and 8 bases at J, with 15 bases between. The CDR3 extends over 13 amino acids. CDR1 and CDR2 from the germline V gene are GTSNPN and SVGIG (reference sequence). The DNA of the CDR3 is TGTGCCTGGACCAAGGGTCTGGTTGACACCATATATTTT. As protein: CAWTKGLVDTIYF. Drawing the rest from reference TRBV30 and TRBJ1-3, the complete variable domain is SQTIHQWPATLVQPVGSPLSLECTVEGTSNPNLYWYRQAAGRGLQLLFYSVGIGQISSEVPQNLSASRPQDRQFILSSKKLLLSDSGFYLCAWTKGLVDTIYFGEGSWLTVV.

The chain links TRBV6-5 to TRBJ2-5; D call uncertain. The germline V gene encodes CDR1 MNHEY and CDR2 SVGAGI. The CDR3 runs to 14 residues. V was trimmed by 5 bases and J by 1 base, leaving 11 bases between them. This chain's CDR3 is CASSPRQTQETQYF. CDR3 nucleotides: TGTGCCAGCAGTCCCCGCCAGACCCAAGAGACCCAGTACTTC.

V and J are TRBV23-1 and TRBJ2-5; no clear D gene. Being an ORF, TRBV23-1 has a function that is uncertain. Trimming removed 2 bases from V and 5 bases from J, with 18 bases in between. The CDR3 covers 16 residues. CDR3 bases: TGCGCCAGCAGTCAACGTAGAGGCTCCAAACGGGAGACCCAGTACTTC. Protein product: CASSQRRGSKRETQYF.

The rearrangement links TRBV11-2 to TRBJ2-2; possible D gene TRBD1, 6 bases. The CDR3 has 17 residues. Germline-derived CDR1 and CDR2 are SGHAT and FQNNGV. V was pared by 5 bases and J by 1 base, with 17 bases between. CDR3 in DNA: TGTGCCAGCAGCCCCAATGGGGGCCTAGGGAACACCGGGGAGCTGTTTTTT. It encodes CASSPNGGLGNTGELFF.

The CDR3 is CSARLAYEQYF. DNA for the CDR3: TGCAGTGCCAGACTAGCGTACGAGCAGTACTTC. The rearrangement joins TRBV20-1 to TRBJ2-7; TRBD2 agrees at 8 bases. V lost 6 bases and J lost 4; bases outside the gene matches: 2. Per the germline V gene, CDR1 is DFQATT and CDR2 is SNEGSKA (reference sequence). The CDR3 is made up of 11 amino acids.

There are a few counts of this clone. The chain combines TRBV11-1 with TRBJ2-3, with TRBD2 identical over 12 bases. CDR1 and CDR2 (germline): SGHAT, FQDESV (reference sequence). V gave up 5 bases and J gave up 8 bases; unmatched junction bases: 11. The CDR3 totals 16 residues. This chain's CDR3 is CASSPPSGRAGGTQYF. The CDR3 nucleotides are TGTGCCAGCAGCCCACCTAGCGGGAGGGCCGGGGGTACGCAGTATTTT.

The CDR3 reads CASSEAGVATNEKLFF. The CDR3 DNA is TGTGCCAGCAGTGAAGCAGGAGTTGCAACTAATGAAAAACTGTTTTTT. V and J are TRBV6-1 and TRBJ1-4; D gene uncertain. The CDR3 is 16 amino acids. Trimming stripped 0 bases from V and 0 bases from J, with 8 bases between. The V gene's germline CDR1 is MNHNS and CDR2 SASEGT.

V is TRBV30 and J is TRBJ1-2; maybe TRBD1 (5 bases). The germline V gene has CDR1 GTSNPN and CDR2 SVGIG (reference sequence). V lost 2 bases and J lost 2, with 6 bases in between. The CDR3 consists of 12 residues. CDR3 region: CAWSRGNYGYTF. The CDR3 DNA is TGTGCCTGGAGTAGGGGAAACTATGGCTACACCTTC.

The V and J genes are TRBV19 and TRBJ2-2; D unresolved. The CDR3 spans 16 residues. The germline V gene encodes CDR1 LNHDA and CDR2 SQIVND (reference sequence). V was clipped by 3 bases and J by 0 bases, with 11 bases between them. CDR3 sequence reads: CASSIRTVANTGELFF. The CDR3 coding sequence is TGTGCCAGTAGTATCAGGACGGTCGCGAACACCGGGGAGCTGTTTTTT.

The CDR3 bases are TGTGCCTGGAGTTTTCGGGGGGGCGAGCTGTTTTTT. Its protein is CAWSFRGGELFF. V is TRBV30 and J is TRBJ2-2; 8 bases map to TRBD2. V trimming: 2 bases; J trimming: 11 bases; junction bases outside the gene matches: 4. Germline V gene lookup returns CDR1 GTSNPN and CDR2 SVGIG (reference sequence). The CDR3 is 12 residues long.

This chain connects TRBV19 to TRBJ1-1; unclear D gene. The CDR3 contains 15 residues. Trimming took off 3 bases at V and 3 bases at J, with 14 bases between the two ends. The germline gives CDR1 LNHDA, CDR2 SQIVND (reference sequence). The DNA for the CDR3 is TGTGCCAGTAGTATGATGGCAGGAGTAGACACTGAAGCTTTCTTT. This codes for CASSMMAGVDTEAFF.

This clone showed up just once. The rearrangement links TRBV14 to TRBJ2-1, with D hard to call. This CDR3 has 15 residues. Germline CDR1 SGHDN, CDR2 FVKESK. V shed 1 base and J shed 7 bases, with 14 bases lying between them. CDR3 sequence (DNA): TGTGCCAGCAGCCAAGCGGGCAGCATCTTTAATGAGCAGTTCTTC. This gives the protein CASSQAGSIFNEQFF.

The rearrangement uses TRBV27 and TRBJ2-1; 10 nucleotides align to TRBD2. V was clipped by 5 bases and J by 4 bases; unmatched bases: 8. Looked up from germline, CDR1 is MNHEY and CDR2 is SMNVEV (reference sequence). There are 16 residues in the CDR3. The CDR3 protein is CASSPPLAGVYNEQFF. The CDR3 nucleotides are TGTGCCAGCAGTCCACCGCTAGCGGGAGTTTACAATGAGCAGTTCTTC.

The chain is built from TRBV6-5 and TRBJ1-1; D gene ambiguous. V lost 10 bases and J 0 bases, leaving 18 bases between the germline ends. Germline CDR1 and CDR2: MNHEY and SVGAGI. This CDR3 region has 15 residues. The CDR3 DNA follows: TGTGCCACCACGAAGATTTCTGGATTGAACACTGAAGCTTTCTTT. Translating gives CATTKISGLNTEAFF.

The chain carries TRBV7-3 and TRBJ1-6; TRBD1 aligns across 7 bases. The CDR3 loop spans 16 amino acids. Germline CDR1 and CDR2: SGHTA and FQGTGA. Trimming removed 2 bases from V and 5 bases from J; junction bases left unmatched: 6. The CDR3 loop is CASSLVWDRNNSPLHF. In DNA, the CDR3 is TGTGCCAGCAGCTTAGTTTGGGACAGAAATAATTCACCCCTCCACTTT. Looking up the rest from reference TRBV7-3 and TRBJ1-6 gives the full variable domain: GAGVSQTPSNKVTEKGKYVELRCDPISGHTALYWYRQSLGQGPEFLIYFQGTGAADDSGLPNDRFFAVRPEGSVSTLKIQRTERGDSAVYLCASSLVWDRNNSPLHFGNGTRLTVT.

This chain uses TRBV19 with TRBJ1-5; 7 bases line up with TRBD1. CDR1 is LNHDA, CDR2 SQIVND, per germline (reference sequence). This CDR3 has 17 amino acids. V was clipped by 4 bases and J by 2 bases; unmatched bases: 11. CDR3 amino acids: CASSKKTGMDGNQPQHF. In nucleotides, the CDR3 is TGTGCCAGTAGTAAAAAGACAGGGATGGATGGCAATCAGCCCCAGCATTTT.

The CDR3 DNA is TGCGCCAGCAGCTTGGGGACCGAATCCTACGAGCAGTACTTC. Protein sequence: CASSLGTESYEQYF. The chain is built from TRBV5-1 and TRBJ2-5; D not resolved. TRBJ2-7 explains the end of the DNA better; the J call may be wrong. Germline CDR1 and CDR2: SGHRS and YFSETQ. The CDR3 is 14 residues long.

This sequence joins TRBV9 and TRBJ2-3, with 8 nucleotides matching TRBD2. Germline lookup yields CDR1 SGDLS and CDR2 YYNGEE. The CDR3 contains 17 residues. V lost 0 bases and J lost 5; bases outside the gene matches: 11. CDR3 bases: TGTGCCAGCAGCGTAGGTGGAGGGCGGGGGGCGGAAGATACGCAGTATTTT. Protein sequence: CASSVGGGRGAEDTQYF.

The chain carries TRBV7-6 and TRBJ2-3, with TRBD2 matching 8 bases. Germline loops: CDR1 SGHVS, CDR2 FNYEAQ. V shed 2 bases, J shed 0 bases, and the junction held 4 bases outside the gene matches. The length of the CDR3 is 16 residues. The CDR3 reads CASSLRQRGSTDTQYF. In DNA, the CDR3 is TGTGCCAGCAGCTTAAGGCAGCGGGGGAGCACAGATACGCAGTATTTT.

This clone showed up just once. The J gene is TRBJ2-5, the V gene TRBV19; D is perhaps TRBD2 (6 bases). V was trimmed by 8 bases and J by 3 bases, leaving 22 bases between them. Germline V CDR1 and CDR2: LNHDA, SQIVND (reference sequence). This CDR3 has 16 residues. This CDR3 is CASSITGLRGKETQYF. The CDR3 region has the DNA TGTGCCAGTTCCATCACCGGGCTGCGGGGAAAAGAGACCCAGTACTTC.

V is TRBV4-2 and J is TRBJ1-1; TRBD1 is a possible D gene (5 bases). The V end was cut by 6 bases, the J end by 5 bases, with 13 bases between. The CDR3 contains 13 residues. From germline, CDR1 is LGHNA and CDR2 YNFKEQ. As DNA, the CDR3 is TGTGCCAGCAGGGGACTCCAGGGAACTGAAGCTTTCTTT. This translates into CASRGLQGTEAFF.